This T cell receptor beta chain is from a study of control samples from healthy donors and cancer patients. Germline-derived CDR1 and CDR2 are SGHNT and YYREEE (reference sequence). The CDR3 length is 18 residues. With 0 bases removed from V and 0 bases from J, the gap between germline ends came to 13 bases. Libraries were prepared by immunoSEQ multiplex PCR; TCRdb keeps only in-frame clonotypes and omits some of them. Of tens of thousands of clones listed, roughly 87% were seen once; the top ten hold 4%. V gene TRBV5-4 combines with J gene TRBJ2-6; D remains ambiguous. Sequencing was performed on blood. The sequence was obtained from a woman in her forties or fifties in good health. CDR3 in amino acids: CASSLAGLHPSGANVLTF. The DNA of the CDR3 is TGTGCCAGCAGCTTGGCAGGTCTACATCCCTCTGGGGCCAACGTCCTGACTTTC.